Below, 8 T cell receptor beta chains from the same sample are listed, as sequenced in a study of blood T cells in healthy people across ages. Next came a second PCR, run for about 7 to 12 cycles, which used a sample-barcoded 5' primer along with a J-beta primer mix. TCRdb re-derived calls from the 5' RACE reads in MiXCR, one entry per CDR3 protein. The data show under 2 million distinct CDR3 sequences, roughly 30% seen once. Material for sequencing was blood. These receptors all stem from a woman in her 30s in good health.

CDR3 sequence reads: CATSRAGSGNQPQHF. In DNA, the CDR3 is TGTGCCACCAGCAGAGCAGGGTCAGGCAATCAGCCCCAGCATTTT. The rearrangement joins TRBV15 to TRBJ1-5, with D maybe TRBD1 (5 bases). Germline V gene data show CDR1 as LNHNV and CDR2 as YYDKDF (reference sequence). This CDR3 is 15 amino acids long. Trimming stripped 1 base from V and 2 bases from J, with 9 bases between.

This clonotype turned up a few times. The chain is built from TRBV7-3 and TRBJ2-7; TRBD1 might be the D (6 bases). The CDR3 covers 16 residues. Looked up from germline, CDR1 is SGHTA and CDR2 is FQGTGA. Trimming left V 5 bases short and J 2 bases short, with 19 bases between. The CDR3 DNA is TGTGCCAGCAGCCGCGTTGGTTCCGGACAGACCTACGAGCAGTACTTC. Translated, it gives CASSRVGSGQTYEQYF.

The genes are TRBV5-1 and TRBJ2-5; TRBD2 matches 9 bases. The CDR3 is 15 residues long. Per the germline V gene, CDR1 is SGHRS and CDR2 is YFSETQ. V trimming: 8 bases; J trimming: 4 bases; junction bases outside the gene matches: 12. The CDR3 nucleotides read TGCGCCAGTACGGCAGCGGGGGGATCAGGAGAGACCCAGTACTTC. This sequence encodes CASTAAGGSGETQYF.

This CDR3 reads CASSYLKGLGGNTF. In DNA form, the CDR3 reads TGTGCCAGCAGTTACTTAAAGGGCCTGGGGGGCAACACCTTC. The chain couples TRBV6-5 to TRBJ1-2; weak D call: TRBD1 (6 bases). Trimming cost V 1 base and J 12 bases, with 18 bases left between them. CDR3 length: 14 amino acids. The germline V gene has CDR1 MNHEY and CDR2 SVGAGI.

The chain carries TRBV7-9 and TRBJ1-1; D is unclear. With 2 bases removed from V and 4 bases from J, the gap between germline ends came to 11 bases. This CDR3 region has 14 residues. Germline CDR1 is SEHNR and CDR2 is FQNEAQ (reference sequence). The CDR3 region is CASSLLLEGTEAFF. CDR3 sequence (DNA): TGTGCCAGCAGCTTACTCCTGGAAGGCACTGAAGCTTTCTTT.

This clonotype was counted a few times. The chain is built from TRBV3-1 and TRBJ2-3; 8 nucleotides agree with TRBD2. CDR1 LGHDT and CDR2 YNNKEL come from the germline V gene (reference sequence). The CDR3 is made up of 15 amino acids. V shed 10 bases, J shed 4 bases, and the junction held 13 bases outside the gene matches. The CDR3 region is CATGEGAGGADTQYF. In DNA form, the CDR3 reads TGTGCCACAGGAGAAGGGGCGGGAGGCGCAGATACGCAGTATTTT.

The chain recombines TRBV20-1 with TRBJ2-7; no clear D gene. The CDR3 is 12 amino acids. The germline CDR1 and CDR2 sequences are DFQATT and SNEGSKA (reference sequence). Trimming shortened V by 7 bases and J by 0 bases, and 10 bases separated the two germline ends. CDR3 sequence reads: CSVGYLSYEQYF. The CDR3 nucleotides are TGCAGTGTCGGTTATCTCTCCTACGAGCAGTACTTC.

A single count supports this clonotype. This chain's CDR3 is CASSDPTGQPFQETQYF. The DNA of the CDR3 is TGTGCCAGCAGTGATCCCACGGGACAGCCTTTCCAAGAGACCCAGTACTTC. The chain joins TRBV2 to TRBJ2-5, with 7 bases matching TRBD1. The germline V gene encodes CDR1 SNHLY and CDR2 FYNNEI. V lost 3 bases, J lost 1 base, and 11 bases stayed unmatched. This CDR3 contains 17 residues.